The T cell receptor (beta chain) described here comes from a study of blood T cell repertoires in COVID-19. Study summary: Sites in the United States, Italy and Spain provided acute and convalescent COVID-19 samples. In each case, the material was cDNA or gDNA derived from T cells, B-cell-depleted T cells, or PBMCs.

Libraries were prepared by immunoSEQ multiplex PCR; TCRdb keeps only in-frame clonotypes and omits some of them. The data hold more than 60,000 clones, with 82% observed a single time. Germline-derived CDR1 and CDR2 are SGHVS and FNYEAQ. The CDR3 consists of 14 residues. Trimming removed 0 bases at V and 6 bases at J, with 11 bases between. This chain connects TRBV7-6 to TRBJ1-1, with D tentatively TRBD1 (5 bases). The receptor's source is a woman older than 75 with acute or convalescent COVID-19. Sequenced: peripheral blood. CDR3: CASSLARGRAEAFF. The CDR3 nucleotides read TGTGCCAGCAGCTTAGCCCGCGGCAGGGCTGAAGCTTTCTTT.